The T cell receptor (beta chain) described here comes from a study of blood T cell repertoires in COVID-19. About the study: Acute-phase and convalescent COVID-19 samples originated in the United States, Italy and Spain. PBMCs, B-cell-depleted T cells, or T cells provided the cDNA or gDNA that made up the material.

Germline-derived CDR1 and CDR2 are SGHRS and YFSETQ. Losses at the gene ends were 1 base for V and 5 bases for J; bases not matched to a gene: 7. This CDR3 spans 16 amino acids. As originally analysed: The authors estimated nucleated cell counts from reference gene primer amplification. Only in-frame clones appear in the TCRdb table, and some are missing; sequencing was by immunoSEQ multiplex PCR. From that table come the V and J calls and clone size; the DNA was used to work out D and trimming. The sample yields 350,000 to 450,000 clones, roughly 85% seen once. This TCR derives from a woman younger than 30 with acute or convalescent COVID-19. The rearrangement links TRBV5-1 to TRBJ2-3, with 10 positions matching TRBD2. The sample taken for sequencing was peripheral blood. CDR3 DNA sequence: TGCGCCAGCAGCTTGTCGCGGGGACTAGCGTTAGATACGCAGTATTTT. As protein: CASSLSRGLALDTQYF.